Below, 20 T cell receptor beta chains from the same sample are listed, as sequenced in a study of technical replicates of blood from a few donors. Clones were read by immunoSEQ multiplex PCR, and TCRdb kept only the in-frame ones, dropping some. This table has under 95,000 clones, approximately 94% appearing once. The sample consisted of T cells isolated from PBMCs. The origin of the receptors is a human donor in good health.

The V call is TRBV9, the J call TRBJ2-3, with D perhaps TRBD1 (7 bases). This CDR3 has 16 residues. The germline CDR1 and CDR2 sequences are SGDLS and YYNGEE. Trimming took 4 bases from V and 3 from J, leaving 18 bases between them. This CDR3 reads CASSLGGTARTDTQYF. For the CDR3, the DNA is TGTGCCAGCAGCCTGGGCGGGACAGCCAGGACAGATACGCAGTATTTT.

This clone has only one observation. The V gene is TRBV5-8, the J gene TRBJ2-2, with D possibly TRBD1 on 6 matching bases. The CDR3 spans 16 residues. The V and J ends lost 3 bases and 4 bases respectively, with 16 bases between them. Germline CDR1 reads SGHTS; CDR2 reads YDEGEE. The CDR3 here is CASSWGTRSLTGELFF. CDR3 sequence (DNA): TGTGCCAGCAGCTGGGGGACAAGGTCTCTCACCGGGGAGCTGTTTTTT.

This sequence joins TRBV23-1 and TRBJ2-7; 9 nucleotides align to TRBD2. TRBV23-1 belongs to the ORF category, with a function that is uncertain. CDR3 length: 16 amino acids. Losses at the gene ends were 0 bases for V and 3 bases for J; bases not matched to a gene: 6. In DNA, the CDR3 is TGCGCCAGCAGTCAATCGGTTGGTAGCGGGAGCTACGAGCAGTACTTC. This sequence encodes CASSQSVGSGSYEQYF.

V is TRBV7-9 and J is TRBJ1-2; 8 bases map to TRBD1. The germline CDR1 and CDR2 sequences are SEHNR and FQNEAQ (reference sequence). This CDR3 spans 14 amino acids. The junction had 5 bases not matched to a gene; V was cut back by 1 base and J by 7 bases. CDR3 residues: CASSLEQGASGYTF. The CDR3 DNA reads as TGTGCCAGCAGCTTAGAGCAGGGGGCCAGTGGCTACACCTTC.

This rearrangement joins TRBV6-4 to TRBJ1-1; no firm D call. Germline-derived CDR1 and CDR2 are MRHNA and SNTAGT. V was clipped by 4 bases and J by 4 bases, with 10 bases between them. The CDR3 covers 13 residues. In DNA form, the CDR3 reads TGTGCCAGCAGTGTCGTAGCGGGCACTGAAGCTTTCTTT. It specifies CASSVVAGTEAFF.

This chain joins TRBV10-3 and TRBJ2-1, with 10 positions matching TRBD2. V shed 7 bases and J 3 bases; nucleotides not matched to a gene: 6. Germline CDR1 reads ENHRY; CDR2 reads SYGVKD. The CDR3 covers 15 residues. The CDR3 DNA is TGTGCCATCACCAAGGGACTAGCGAACTACAATGAGCAGTTCTTC. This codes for CAITKGLANYNEQFF.

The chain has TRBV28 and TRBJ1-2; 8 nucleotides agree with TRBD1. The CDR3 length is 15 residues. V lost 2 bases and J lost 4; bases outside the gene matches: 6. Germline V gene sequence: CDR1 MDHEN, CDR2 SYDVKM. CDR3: CASSLDLQGAYGYTF. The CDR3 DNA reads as TGTGCCAGCAGTTTAGACCTCCAGGGGGCCTATGGCTACACCTTC.

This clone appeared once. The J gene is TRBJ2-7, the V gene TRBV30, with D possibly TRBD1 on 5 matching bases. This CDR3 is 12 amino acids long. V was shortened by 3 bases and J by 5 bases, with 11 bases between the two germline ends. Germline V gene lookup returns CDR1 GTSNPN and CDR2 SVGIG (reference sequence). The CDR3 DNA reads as TGTGCCTGGAGCCAAATGACAGACGAGCAGTACTTC. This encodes CAWSQMTDEQYF.

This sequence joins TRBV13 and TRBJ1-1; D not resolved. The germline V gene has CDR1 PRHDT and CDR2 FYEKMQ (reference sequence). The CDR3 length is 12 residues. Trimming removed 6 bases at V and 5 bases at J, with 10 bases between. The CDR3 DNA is TGTGCCAGCAGACTACCCGGGACTGAAGCTTTCTTT. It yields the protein CASRLPGTEAFF. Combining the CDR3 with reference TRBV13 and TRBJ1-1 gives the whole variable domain AAGVIQSPRHLIKEKRETATLKCYPIPRHDTVYWYQQGPGQDPQFLISFYEKMQSDKGSIPDRFSAQQFSDYHSELNMSSLELGDSALYFCASRLPGTEAFFGQGTRLTVV.

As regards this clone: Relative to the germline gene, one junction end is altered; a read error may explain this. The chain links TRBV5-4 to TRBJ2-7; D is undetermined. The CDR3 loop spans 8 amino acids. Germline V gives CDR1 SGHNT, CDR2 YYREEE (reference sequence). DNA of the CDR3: TGTGCCAGCAGCGGAGTCCCTTTC. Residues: CASSGVPF. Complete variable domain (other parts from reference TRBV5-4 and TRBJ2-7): ETGVTQSPTHLIKTRGQQVTLRCSSQSGHNTVSWYQQALGQGPQFIFQYYREEENGRGNFPPRFSGLQFPNYSSELNVNALELDDSALYLCASSGVPFGPGTRLTVT.

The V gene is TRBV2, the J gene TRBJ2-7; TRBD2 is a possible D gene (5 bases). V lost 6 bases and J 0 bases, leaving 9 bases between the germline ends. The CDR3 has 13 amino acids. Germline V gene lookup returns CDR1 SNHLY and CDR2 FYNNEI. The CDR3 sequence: CASSREVSYEQYF. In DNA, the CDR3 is TGTGCCAGCAGCCGGGAAGTCTCCTACGAGCAGTACTTC.

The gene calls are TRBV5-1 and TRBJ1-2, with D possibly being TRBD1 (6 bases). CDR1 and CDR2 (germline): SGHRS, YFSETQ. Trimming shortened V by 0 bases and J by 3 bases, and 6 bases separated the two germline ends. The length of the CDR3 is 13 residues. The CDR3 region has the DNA TGCGCCAGCAGCTTGGAGGGGGACTATGGCTACACCTTC. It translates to CASSLEGDYGYTF.

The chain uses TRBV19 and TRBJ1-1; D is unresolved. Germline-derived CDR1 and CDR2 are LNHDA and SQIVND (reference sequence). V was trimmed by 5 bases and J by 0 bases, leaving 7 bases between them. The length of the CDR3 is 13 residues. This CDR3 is CASSPQVNTEAFF. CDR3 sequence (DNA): TGTGCCAGTAGTCCCCAGGTGAACACTGAAGCTTTCTTT.

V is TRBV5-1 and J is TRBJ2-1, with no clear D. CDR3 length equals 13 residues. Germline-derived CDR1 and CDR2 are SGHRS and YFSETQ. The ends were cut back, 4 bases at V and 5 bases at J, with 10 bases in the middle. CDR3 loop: CASSLDWNNEQFF. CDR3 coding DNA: TGCGCCAGCAGCCTAGACTGGAACAATGAGCAGTTCTTC.

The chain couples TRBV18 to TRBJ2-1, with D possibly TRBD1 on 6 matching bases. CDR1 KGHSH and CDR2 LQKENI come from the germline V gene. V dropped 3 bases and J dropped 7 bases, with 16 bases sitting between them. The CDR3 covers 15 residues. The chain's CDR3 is CASSPGNPQGNEQFF. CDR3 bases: TGTGCCAGCTCACCGGGTAACCCCCAGGGGAATGAGCAGTTCTTC.

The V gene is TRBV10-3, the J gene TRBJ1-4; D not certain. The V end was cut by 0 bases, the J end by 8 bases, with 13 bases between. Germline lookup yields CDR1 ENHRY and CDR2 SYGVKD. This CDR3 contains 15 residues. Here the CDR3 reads CAISESDVVGEKLFF. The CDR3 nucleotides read TGTGCCATCAGTGAGTCCGATGTGGTGGGCGAAAAACTGTTTTTT.

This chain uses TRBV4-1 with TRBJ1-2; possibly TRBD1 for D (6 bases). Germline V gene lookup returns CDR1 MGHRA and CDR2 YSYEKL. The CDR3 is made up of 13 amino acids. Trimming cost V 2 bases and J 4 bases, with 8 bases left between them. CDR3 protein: CASSQTGSYGYTF. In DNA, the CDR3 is TGCGCCAGCAGCCAAACAGGGAGCTATGGCTACACCTTC.

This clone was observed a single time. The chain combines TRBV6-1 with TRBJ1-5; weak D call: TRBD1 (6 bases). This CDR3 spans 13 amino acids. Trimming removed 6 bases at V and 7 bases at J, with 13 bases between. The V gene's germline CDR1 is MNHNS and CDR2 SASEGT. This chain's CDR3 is CASRVHRDQPQHF. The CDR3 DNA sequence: TGTGCCAGCAGGGTACACAGGGACCAGCCCCAGCATTTT.

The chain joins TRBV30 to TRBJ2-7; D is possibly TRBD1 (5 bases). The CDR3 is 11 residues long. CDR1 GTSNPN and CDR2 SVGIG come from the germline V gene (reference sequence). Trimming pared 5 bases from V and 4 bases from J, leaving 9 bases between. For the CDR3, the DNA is TGTGCCTGGTCGACAGCATACGAGCAGTACTTC. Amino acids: CAWSTAYEQYF.

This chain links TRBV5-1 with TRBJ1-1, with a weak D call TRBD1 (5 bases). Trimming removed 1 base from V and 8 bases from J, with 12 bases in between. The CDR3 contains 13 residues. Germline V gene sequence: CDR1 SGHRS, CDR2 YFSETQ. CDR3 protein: CASSLFGEGEAFF. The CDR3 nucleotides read TGCGCCAGCAGCTTGTTTGGGGAGGGGGAAGCTTTCTTT. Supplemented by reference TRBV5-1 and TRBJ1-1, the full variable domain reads KAGVTQTPRYLIKTRGQQVTLSCSPISGHRSVSWYQQTPGQGLQFLFEYFSETQRNKGNFPGRFSGRQFSNSRSEMNVSTLELGDSALYLCASSLFGEGEAFFGQGTRLTVV.